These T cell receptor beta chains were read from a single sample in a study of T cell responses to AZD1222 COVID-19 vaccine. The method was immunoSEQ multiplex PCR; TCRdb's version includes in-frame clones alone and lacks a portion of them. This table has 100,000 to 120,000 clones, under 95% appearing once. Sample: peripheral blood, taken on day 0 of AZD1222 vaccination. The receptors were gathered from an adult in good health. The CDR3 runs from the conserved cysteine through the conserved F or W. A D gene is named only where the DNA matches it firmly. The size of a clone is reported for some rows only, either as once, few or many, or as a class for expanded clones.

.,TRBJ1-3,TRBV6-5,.,TGTGCCAGCAGCTCCTTCGTAGCTGGAAACACCATATATTTT,CASSSFVAGNTIYF
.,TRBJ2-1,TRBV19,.,TGTGCCAGTAGTATCGATAGGGACTCCTACAATGAGCAGTTCTTC,CASSIDRDSYNEQFF
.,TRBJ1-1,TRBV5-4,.,TGTGCCAGCAGCTTATGGACAGAGAACACTGAAGCTTTCTTT,CASSLWTENTEAFF
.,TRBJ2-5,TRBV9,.,TGTGCCAGCAGCTCCTTCGGGACCCAGTACTTC,CASSSFGTQYF
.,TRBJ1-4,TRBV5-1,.,TGCGCCAGCAGCTTGGAGGAAAGGCAGCGAAAACTGTTTTTT,CASSLEERQRKLFF
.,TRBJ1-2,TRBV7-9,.,TGTGCCAGCAGCTTAGAACAGGGCGGCTATGGCTACACCTTC,CASSLEQGGYGYTF
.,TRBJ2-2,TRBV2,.,TGTGCCAGCCCCAGGGACATTCGCACCGGGGAGCTGTTTTTT,CASPRDIRTGELFF
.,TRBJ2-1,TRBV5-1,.,TGCGCCAGCAGCATACTTGGGGGTCATGAGCAGTTCTTC,CASSILGGHEQFF
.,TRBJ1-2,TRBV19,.,TGTGCCAGTGATAGTGGTGGAGTTTATGGCTACACCTTC,CASDSGGVYGYTF
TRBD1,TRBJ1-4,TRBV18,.,TGTGCCAGCTCACCGACAGGGGTTCGCGAAAAACTGTTTTTT,CASSPTGVREKLFF
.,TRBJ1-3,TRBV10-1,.,TGCGCCAGCAGGCAAAAGGGGTCCGGAAACACCATATATTTT,CASRQKGSGNTIYF
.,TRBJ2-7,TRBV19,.,TGTGCCAGTAGTCAGGGGTACGAGCAGTACTTC,CASSQGYEQYF
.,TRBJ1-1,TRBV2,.,TGTGCCAGCAGTACCCGACAGAACACTGAAGCTTTCTTT,CASSTRQNTEAFF
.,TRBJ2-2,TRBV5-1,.,TGCGCCAGCAGCCCCCCGGGACAAAGCCCCACCGGGGAGCTGTTTTTT,CASSPPGQSPTGELFF
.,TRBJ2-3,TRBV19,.,TGTGCCAGTAGAAGGACTAGCACAGATACGCAGTATTTT,CASRRTSTDTQYF
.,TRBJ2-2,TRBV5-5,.,TGTGCCAGCAGCTTGGGGGGAACTGGTTCCGGGGAGCTGTTTTTT,CASSLGGTGSGELFF
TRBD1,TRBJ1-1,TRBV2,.,TGTGCCAGCAGGGCGGGACAGGGGGGCACTGAAGCTTTCTTT,CASRAGQGGTEAFF
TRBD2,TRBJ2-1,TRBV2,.,TGTGCCAGCAGTAACGGACTAGCGGGGGGACTAACTCCCTATAACAATGAGCAGTTCTTC,CASSNGLAGGLTPYNNEQFF
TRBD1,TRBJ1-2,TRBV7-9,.,TGTGCCAGCAGCCCTAGACAGGGGATCGATGGCTACACCTTC,CASSPRQGIDGYTF
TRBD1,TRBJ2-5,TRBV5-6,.,TGTGCCAGCAGCATCAAAACAGGGGAAGAGACCCAGTACTTC,CASSIKTGEETQYF
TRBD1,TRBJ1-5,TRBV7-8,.,TGTGCCAGCACCCTGACAGGGGTTAGCAATCAGCCCCAGCATTTT,CASTLTGVSNQPQHF
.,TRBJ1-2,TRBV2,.,TGTGCCAGCAGAGGCGGCGGCTACACCTTC,CASRGGGYTF
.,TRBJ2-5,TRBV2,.,TGTGCCAGCGCACGGGACCTCCAGTATAAGGCCCAGTACTTC,CASARDLQYKAQYF
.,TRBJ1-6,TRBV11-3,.,TGTGCCAGCAGCCCCCGACAGAATGGTTCACCCCTCCACTTT,CASSPRQNGSPLHF
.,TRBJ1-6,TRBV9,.,TGTGCCAGCAGCGTTCGTAGAAATTCACCCCTCCACTTT,CASSVRRNSPLHF
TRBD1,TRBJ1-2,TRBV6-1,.,TGTGCCAGCAGTGAATTAACGGGACAGGGGTTATCCTTC,CASSELTGQGLSF
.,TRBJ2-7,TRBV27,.,TGTGCCAGCAGTTCCCCCCTGAGGCAGTATAAGCAGTACTTC,CASSSPLRQYKQYF
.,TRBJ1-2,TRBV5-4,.,TGTGCCAGCAGCTGGGCCTCCTTTCCCTATGGCTACACCTTC,CASSWASFPYGYTF
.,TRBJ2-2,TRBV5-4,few,TGTGCCAGCAGCCTCGGGCTCGGGGAGCTGTTTTTT,CASSLGLGELFF
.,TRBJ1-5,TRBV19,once,TGTGCCAGTAGTATAACAGGAATGAGCAATCAGCCCCAGCATTTT,CASSITGMSNQPQHF
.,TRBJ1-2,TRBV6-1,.,TGTGCCAGCAGTGAACAGGGAAACTATGGCTACACCTTC,CASSEQGNYGYTF
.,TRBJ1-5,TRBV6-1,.,TGTGCCAGCAGTGAAGGTATGGGGTTTGCCAATCAGCCCCAGCATTTT,CASSEGMGFANQPQHF
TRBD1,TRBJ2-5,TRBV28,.,TGTGCCAGCAGCCCCGCCTACAGGGGTGTAGAGACCCAGTACTTC,CASSPAYRGVETQYF
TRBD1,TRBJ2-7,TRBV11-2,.,TGTGCCAGCAGCTCCTCCGTGGGGTCAGGGGGCTACGAGCAGTACTTC,CASSSSVGSGGYEQYF
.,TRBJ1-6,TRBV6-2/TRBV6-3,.,TGTGCCAGCAGTTACTTCTTAAGGAATTCACCCCTCCACTTT,CASSYFLRNSPLHF
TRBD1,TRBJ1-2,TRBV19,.,TGTGCCAGTAGTAGGGGGACAGGGGCCTTCTATGGCTACACCTTC,CASSRGTGAFYGYTF
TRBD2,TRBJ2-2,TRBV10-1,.,TGCGCCAGCAGCAGCGGGGTGAACACCGGGGAGCTGTTTTTT,CASSSGVNTGELFF
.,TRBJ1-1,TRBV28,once,TGTGCCACGAGGACCTTGAACACTGAAGCTTTCTTT,CATRTLNTEAFF
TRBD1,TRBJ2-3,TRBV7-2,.,TGTGCCAGCAGCTCTCGTACAGGGGCAAAAACGCAGTATTTT,CASSSRTGAKTQYF
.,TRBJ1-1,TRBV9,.,TGTGCCAGCAGCTATTTAACAGGGAGGAGTGCTGAAGCTTTCTTT,CASSYLTGRSAEAFF
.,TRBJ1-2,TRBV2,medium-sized,TGTGCCAGCAGACCCCCCGGGACGGAGTATGGCTACACCTTC,CASRPPGTEYGYTF
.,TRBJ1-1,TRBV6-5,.,TGTGCCAGCACCCGGGGCGGGAACACTGAAGCTTTCTTT,CASTRGGNTEAFF
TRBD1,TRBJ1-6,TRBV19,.,TGTGCCAGTACCGACGGACAGGGTTTGCCACCCCTCCACTTT,CASTDGQGLPPLHF
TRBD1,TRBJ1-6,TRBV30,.,TGTGCCTGGAGTCGACAGGGAGGTAAAGGGTCCTATAATTCACCCCTCCACTTT,CAWSRQGGKGSYNSPLHF